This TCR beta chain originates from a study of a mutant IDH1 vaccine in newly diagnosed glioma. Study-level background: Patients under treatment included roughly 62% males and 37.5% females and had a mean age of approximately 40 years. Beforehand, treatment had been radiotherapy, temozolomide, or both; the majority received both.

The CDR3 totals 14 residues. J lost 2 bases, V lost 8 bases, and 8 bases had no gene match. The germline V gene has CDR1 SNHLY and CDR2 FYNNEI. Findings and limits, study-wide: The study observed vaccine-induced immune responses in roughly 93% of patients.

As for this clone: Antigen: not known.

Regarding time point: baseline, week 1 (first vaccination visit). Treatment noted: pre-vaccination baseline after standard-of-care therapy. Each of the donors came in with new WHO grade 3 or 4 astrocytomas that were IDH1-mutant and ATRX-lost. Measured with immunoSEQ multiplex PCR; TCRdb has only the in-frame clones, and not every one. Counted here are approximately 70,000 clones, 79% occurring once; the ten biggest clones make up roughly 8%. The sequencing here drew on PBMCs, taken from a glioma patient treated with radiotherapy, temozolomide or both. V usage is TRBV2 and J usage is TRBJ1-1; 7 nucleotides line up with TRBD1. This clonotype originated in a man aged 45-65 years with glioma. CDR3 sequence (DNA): TGTGCCAGCGATAGACAGGGAAGAAACACTGAAGCTTTCTTT. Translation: CASDRQGRNTEAFF. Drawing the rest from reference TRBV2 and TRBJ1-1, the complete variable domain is EPEVTQTPSHQVTQMGQEVILRCVPISNHLYFYWYRQILGQKVEFLVSFYNNEISEKSEIFDDQFSVERPDGSNFTLKIRSTKLEDSAMYFCASDRQGRNTEAFFGQGTRLTVV.